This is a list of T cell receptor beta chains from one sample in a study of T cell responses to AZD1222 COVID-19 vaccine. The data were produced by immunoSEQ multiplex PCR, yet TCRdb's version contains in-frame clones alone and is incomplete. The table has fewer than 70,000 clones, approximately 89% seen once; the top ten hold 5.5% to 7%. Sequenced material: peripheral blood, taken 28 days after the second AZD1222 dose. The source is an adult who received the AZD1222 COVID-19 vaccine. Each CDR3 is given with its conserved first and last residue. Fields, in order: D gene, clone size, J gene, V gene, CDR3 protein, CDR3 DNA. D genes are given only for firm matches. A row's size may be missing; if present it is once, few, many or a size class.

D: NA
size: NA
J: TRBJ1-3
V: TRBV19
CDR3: CASSRAADSGNTIYF
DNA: TGTGCCAGTAGTCGAGCGGCTGACTCTGGAAACACCATATATTTT

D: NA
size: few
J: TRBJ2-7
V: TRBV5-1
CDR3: CASSSDGSYEQYF
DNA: TGCGCCAGCAGCTCTGACGGTTCCTACGAGCAGTACTTC

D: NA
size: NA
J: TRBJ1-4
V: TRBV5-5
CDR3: CASSVTATTNEKLFF
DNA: TGTGCCAGCAGCGTGACTGCGACAACTAATGAAAAACTGTTTTTT

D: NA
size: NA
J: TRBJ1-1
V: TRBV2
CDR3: CASRGSQGWETEAFF
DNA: TGTGCCAGCAGGGGAAGTCAGGGGTGGGAAACTGAAGCTTTCTTT

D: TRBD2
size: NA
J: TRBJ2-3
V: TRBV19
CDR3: CASSMASGRAAPDTQYF
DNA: TGTGCCAGTAGTATGGCTAGCGGGAGGGCCGCACCAGATACGCAGTATTTT

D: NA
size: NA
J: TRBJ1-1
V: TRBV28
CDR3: CASQRWNTEAFF
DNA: TGTGCCAGTCAACGATGGAACACTGAAGCTTTCTTT

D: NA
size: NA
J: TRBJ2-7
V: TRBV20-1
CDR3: CSAEGTYEQYF
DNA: TGCAGTGCTGAGGGCACCTACGAGCAGTACTTC

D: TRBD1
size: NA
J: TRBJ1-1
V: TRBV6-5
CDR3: CATTRGTGANTEAFF
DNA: TGTGCCACCACTCGGGGGACAGGGGCGAACACTGAAGCTTTCTTT

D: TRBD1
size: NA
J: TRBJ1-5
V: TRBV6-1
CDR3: CASSGTGVVGNQPQHF
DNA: TGTGCCAGCAGTGGAACAGGGGTTGTTGGCAATCAGCCCCAGCATTTT

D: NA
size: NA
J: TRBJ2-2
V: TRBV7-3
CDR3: CASSLLGDATGELFF
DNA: TGTGCCAGCAGCCTCCTCGGGGACGCCACCGGGGAGCTGTTTTTT

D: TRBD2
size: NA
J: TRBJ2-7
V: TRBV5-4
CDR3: CASSAPSSGTTYEQYF
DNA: TGTGCCAGCAGCGCGCCCTCTAGCGGGACGACCTACGAGCAGTACTTC

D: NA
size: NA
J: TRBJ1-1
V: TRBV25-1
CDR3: CASSTLTTEAFF
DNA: TGTGCCAGCAGTACCCTTACCACTGAAGCTTTCTTT

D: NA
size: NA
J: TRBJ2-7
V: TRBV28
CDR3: CASSLRRPSYEQYF
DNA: TGTGCCAGCAGTTTACGACGGCCGTCCTACGAGCAGTACTTC

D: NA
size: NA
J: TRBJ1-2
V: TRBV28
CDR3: CASSGNRARGGYGYTF
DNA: TGTGCCAGCAGCGGAAACAGGGCGCGGGGTGGTTATGGCTACACCTTC

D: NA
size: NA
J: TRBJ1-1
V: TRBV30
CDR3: CAWGPSGSLRAFF
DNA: TGTGCCTGGGGGCCGTCTGGGAGTCTAAGGGCTTTCTTT

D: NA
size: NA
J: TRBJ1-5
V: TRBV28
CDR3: CASSLTGRSNQPQHF
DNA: TGTGCCAGCAGCCTAACAGGGCGGAGCAATCAGCCCCAGCATTTT

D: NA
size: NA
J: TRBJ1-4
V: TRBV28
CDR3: CASSPWTVPNEKLFF
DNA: TGTGCCAGCAGTCCTTGGACGGTTCCTAATGAAAAACTGTTTTTT

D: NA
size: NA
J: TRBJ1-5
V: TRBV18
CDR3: CASSPPGRAGSQPQHF
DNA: TGTGCCAGCTCACCACCCGGTAGGGCAGGCAGCCAGCCCCAGCATTTT

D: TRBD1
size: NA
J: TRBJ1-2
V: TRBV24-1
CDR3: CATSEGQTWGYTF
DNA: TGTGCCACCAGTGAGGGACAGACCTGGGGCTACACCTTC

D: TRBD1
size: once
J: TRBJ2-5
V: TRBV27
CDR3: CASSLQGARTQYF
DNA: TGTGCCAGCAGCTTACAGGGGGCGCGGACCCAGTACTTC

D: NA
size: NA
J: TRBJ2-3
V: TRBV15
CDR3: CATSRDQGPDTQYF
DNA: TGTGCCACCAGCAGAGATCAGGGCCCAGATACGCAGTATTTT

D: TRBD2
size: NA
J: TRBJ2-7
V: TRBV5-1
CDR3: CASSNSSGGSSYEQYF
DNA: TGCGCCAGCAGCAACTCTAGCGGGGGGAGCTCCTACGAGCAGTACTTC

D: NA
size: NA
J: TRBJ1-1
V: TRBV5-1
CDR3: CASSLAIGTEAFF
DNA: TGCGCCAGCAGCTTGGCCATAGGGACTGAAGCTTTCTTT

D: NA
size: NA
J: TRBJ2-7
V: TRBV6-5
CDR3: CASLSSQAGHYEQYF
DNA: TGTGCCAGCCTATCTTCACAAGCGGGACACTACGAGCAGTACTTC

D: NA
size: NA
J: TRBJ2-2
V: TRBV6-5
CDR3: CASSYSSTGELFF
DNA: TGTGCCAGCAGTTACTCGAGTACCGGGGAGCTGTTTTTT

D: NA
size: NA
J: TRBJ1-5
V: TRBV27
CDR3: CASSLDSRVNQPQHF
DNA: TGTGCCAGCAGCCTGGACAGTCGGGTTAATCAGCCCCAGCATTTT

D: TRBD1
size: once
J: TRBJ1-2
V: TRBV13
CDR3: CASSTDRFNYGYTF
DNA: TGTGCCAGCAGCACGGACAGGTTTAACTATGGCTACACCTTC

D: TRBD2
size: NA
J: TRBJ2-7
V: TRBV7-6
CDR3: CASSLGAGRAYEQYF
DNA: TGTGCCAGCAGCTTAGGGGCCGGGAGGGCCTACGAGCAGTACTTC

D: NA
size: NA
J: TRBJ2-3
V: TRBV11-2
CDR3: CASSPRQLTSTDTQYF
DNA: TGTGCCAGCAGCCCCAGACAGTTAACTAGCACAGATACGCAGTATTTT

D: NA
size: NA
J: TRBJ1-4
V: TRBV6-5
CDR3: CASKGGGLNEKLFF
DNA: TGTGCCAGCAAGGGCGGAGGACTTAATGAAAAACTGTTTTTT

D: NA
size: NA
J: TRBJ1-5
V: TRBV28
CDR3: CASSLGGSNQPQHF
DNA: TGTGCCAGCAGTCTAGGTGGCAGCAATCAGCCCCAGCATTTT

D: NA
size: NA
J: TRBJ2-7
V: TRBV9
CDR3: CASSVGQKPYEQYF
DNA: TGTGCCAGCAGCGTTGGACAGAAACCATACGAGCAGTACTTC

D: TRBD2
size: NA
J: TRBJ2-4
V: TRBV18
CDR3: CASSPAAGGLAKNIQYF
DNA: TGTGCCAGCTCACCGGCCGCGGGAGGCCTAGCCAAAAACATTCAGTACTTC

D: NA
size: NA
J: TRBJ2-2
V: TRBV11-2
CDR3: CASSPPGRANTGELFF
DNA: TGTGCCAGCAGCCCACCGGGACGGGCGAACACCGGGGAGCTGTTTTTT

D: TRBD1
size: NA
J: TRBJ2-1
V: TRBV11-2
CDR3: CASSYTGQRYNEQFF
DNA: TGTGCCAGCAGCTACACGGGACAGCGCTACAATGAGCAGTTCTTC

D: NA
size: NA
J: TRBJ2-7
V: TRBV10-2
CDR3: CASIPTVSTYEQYF
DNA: TGCGCCAGCATCCCGACCGTATCGACCTACGAGCAGTACTTC

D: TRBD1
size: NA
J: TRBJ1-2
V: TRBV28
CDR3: CASRTGTGTGYTF
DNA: TGTGCCAGCAGAACCGGGACAGGGACAGGCTACACCTTC

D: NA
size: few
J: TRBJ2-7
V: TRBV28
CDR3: CASSSQLLRVMQYF
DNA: TGTGCCAGCAGTTCTCAGTTATTACGAGTTATGCAGTACTTC

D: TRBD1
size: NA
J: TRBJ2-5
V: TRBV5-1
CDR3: CASTWGQATQETQYF
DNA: TGCGCCAGCACTTGGGGACAGGCGACACAAGAGACCCAGTACTTC

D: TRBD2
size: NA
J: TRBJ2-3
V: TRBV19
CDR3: CASEPRRLAGGLSSDTQYF
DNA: TGTGCCAGCGAACCGCGGAGGCTAGCGGGGGGGTTATCTTCAGATACGCAGTATTTT

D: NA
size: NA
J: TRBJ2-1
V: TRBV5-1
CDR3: CASSKDYNEQFF
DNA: TGCGCCAGCAGCAAAGACTACAATGAGCAGTTCTTC

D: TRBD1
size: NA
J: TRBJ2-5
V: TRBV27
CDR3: CASSLWGQGIETQYF
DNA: TGTGCCAGCAGTTTATGGGGACAGGGAATCGAGACCCAGTACTTC

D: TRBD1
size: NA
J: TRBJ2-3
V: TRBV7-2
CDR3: CASSPRQGGSTDTQYF
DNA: TGTGCCAGCAGCCCTCGACAGGGTGGGAGCACAGATACGCAGTATTTT

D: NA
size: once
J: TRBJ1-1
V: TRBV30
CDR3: CAWSRENTEAFF
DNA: TGTGCCTGGAGTCGGGAGAACACTGAAGCTTTCTTT

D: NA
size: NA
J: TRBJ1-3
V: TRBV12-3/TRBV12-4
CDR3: CASSQGSGNTIYF
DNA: TGTGCCAGCAGCCAGGGATCTGGAAACACCATATATTTT

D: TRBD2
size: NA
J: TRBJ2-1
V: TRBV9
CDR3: CASSPRGTPEFWHEQFF
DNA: TGTGCCAGCAGTCCGCGGGGGACCCCCGAGTTTTGGCATGAGCAGTTCTTC

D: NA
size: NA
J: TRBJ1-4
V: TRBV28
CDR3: CASSARQARNEKLFF
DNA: TGTGCCAGCAGTGCGCGTCAGGCGCGGAATGAAAAACTGTTTTTT

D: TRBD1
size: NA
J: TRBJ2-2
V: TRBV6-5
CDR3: CASSWTGGTGELFF
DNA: TGTGCCAGCAGTTGGACAGGGGGTACCGGGGAGCTGTTTTTT

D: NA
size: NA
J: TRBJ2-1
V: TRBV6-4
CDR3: CASSGPSNEQFF
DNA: TGTGCCAGCAGTGGCCCCTCCAATGAGCAGTTCTTC

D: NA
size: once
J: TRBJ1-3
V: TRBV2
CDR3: CASSDLAGAGELRNTIYF
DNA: TGTGCCAGCAGTGATCTCGCCGGGGCAGGGGAACTCAGAAACACCATATATTTT

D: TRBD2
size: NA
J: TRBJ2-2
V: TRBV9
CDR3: CASSVSPSGSRTGELFF
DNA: TGTGCCAGCAGCGTATCGCCTAGCGGGAGCAGGACCGGGGAGCTGTTTTTT

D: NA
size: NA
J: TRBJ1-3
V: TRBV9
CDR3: CASSALDSFSGNTIYF
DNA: TGTGCCAGCAGCGCTTTGGACAGCTTCTCTGGAAACACCATATATTTT

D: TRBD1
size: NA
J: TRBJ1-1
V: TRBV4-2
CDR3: CASSQDDRASTEAFF
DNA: TGTGCCAGCAGCCAAGATGACAGGGCGAGCACTGAAGCTTTCTTT

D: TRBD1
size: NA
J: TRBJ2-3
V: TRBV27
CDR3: CASSTEDRDPTQYF
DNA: TGTGCCAGCAGTACCGAGGACAGGGACCCTACGCAGTATTTT

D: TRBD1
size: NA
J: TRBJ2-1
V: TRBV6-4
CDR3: CASREQGAGYNEQFF
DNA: TGTGCCAGCAGGGAACAGGGGGCAGGTTACAATGAGCAGTTCTTC